This T cell receptor (beta chain) was captured by sequencing in a study of radiotherapy plus CTLA-4 blockade in lung cancer. Profiling relied on immunoSEQ multiplex PCR, and the TCRdb table lists in-frame clones only, not all of them. The table has roughly 77,000 clones, approximately 73% seen once; the top ten hold more than 9%. Between the trimmed V and J ends, which lost 6 bases and 7 bases, there was a span of 10 bases. This CDR3 has 12 residues. CDR1 and CDR2 from the germline V gene are SNHLY and FYNNEI. The chain has TRBV2 and TRBJ2-1, with D perhaps TRBD1 (6 bases). This sequence was found in a human donor with non-small cell lung cancer whose response to radiotherapy plus ipilimumab could not be evaluated. Source: peripheral blood, taken from a patient treated with radiotherapy plus ipilimumab. The CDR3 loop reads CASRTQGNEQFF. Written as DNA, the CDR3 is TGTGCCAGCAGGACACAGGGAAATGAGCAGTTCTTC.